The TCR beta chain under discussion was sequenced for a study of graft-versus-host responses after intestinal transplantation. Study-level information: Anti-thymocyte globulin was used for induction in all recipients, who then took tacrolimus and steroids for roughly 3 years. Study findings and constraints: Elevated graft-versus-host to host-versus-graft clonal ratios in allografts were recorded for patients with graft-donor T cell macrochimerism. GvH clones were identified in recipient marrow, with some first appearing in ileum or blood.

Concerning this clone: Its antigen is currently unknown.

The CDR3 length is 12 residues. From germline, CDR1 is SGHAT and CDR2 FQNNGV. V lost 4 bases and J lost 0, with 4 bases in between. Clones were read by immunoSEQ multiplex PCR, and TCRdb kept only the in-frame ones, dropping some. This table holds fewer than 80,000 clones, over 90% found once. The chain uses TRBV11-2 and TRBJ2-7; D unresolved. Sequencing used unstimulated CD8+ T cells sorted from spleen or lymph node cells, obtained before transplant. This clonotype originated in a human donor who was the organ donor for an intestinal transplant. The CDR3: CASSSTSYEQYF. In DNA, the CDR3 is TGTGCCAGCAGCTCTACCTCCTACGAGCAGTACTTC.